Shown below are 3 T cell receptor beta chains from a single sample sequenced in a study of blood T cell repertoires in COVID-19. Produced via immunoSEQ multiplex PCR; TCRdb's table is partial and in-frame only. This table has under 250,000 clones, approximately 86% appearing once. Input material: peripheral blood. These receptors originate from a man aged 35 to 55 with acute or convalescent COVID-19.

J is TRBJ2-7 and V is TRBV9; 13 bases fit TRBD2. CDR1 and CDR2 (germline): SGDLS, YYNGEE. The trim removed 0 bases at V and 4 bases at J, leaving 1 base unmatched. The CDR3 has 15 residues. CDR3: CASSVGTSGGYEQYF. CDR3 DNA sequence: TGTGCCAGCAGCGTAGGGACTAGCGGGGGATACGAGCAGTACTTC.

This chain connects TRBV19 to TRBJ2-7; 11 nucleotides line up with TRBD2. Per germline, CDR1 LNHDA and CDR2 SQIVND (reference sequence). V trimming: 5 bases; J trimming: 4 bases; junction bases outside the gene matches: 7. The CDR3 length is 15 residues. CDR3 in amino acids: CASSVGLAGGYEQYF. The CDR3, as DNA: TGTGCCAGTAGTGTCGGACTAGCGGGCGGTTACGAGCAGTACTTC.

This rearrangement joins TRBV18 to TRBJ2-7, with 7 positions matching TRBD2. The CDR3 is made up of 14 amino acids. The germline gives CDR1 KGHSH, CDR2 LQKENI. V trimming: 5 bases; J trimming: 0 bases; junction bases outside the gene matches: 4. For the CDR3, the DNA is TGTGCCAGCTCAGCCGCGGGAGACTCCTACGAGCAGTACTTC. Amino acid sequence: CASSAAGDSYEQYF.